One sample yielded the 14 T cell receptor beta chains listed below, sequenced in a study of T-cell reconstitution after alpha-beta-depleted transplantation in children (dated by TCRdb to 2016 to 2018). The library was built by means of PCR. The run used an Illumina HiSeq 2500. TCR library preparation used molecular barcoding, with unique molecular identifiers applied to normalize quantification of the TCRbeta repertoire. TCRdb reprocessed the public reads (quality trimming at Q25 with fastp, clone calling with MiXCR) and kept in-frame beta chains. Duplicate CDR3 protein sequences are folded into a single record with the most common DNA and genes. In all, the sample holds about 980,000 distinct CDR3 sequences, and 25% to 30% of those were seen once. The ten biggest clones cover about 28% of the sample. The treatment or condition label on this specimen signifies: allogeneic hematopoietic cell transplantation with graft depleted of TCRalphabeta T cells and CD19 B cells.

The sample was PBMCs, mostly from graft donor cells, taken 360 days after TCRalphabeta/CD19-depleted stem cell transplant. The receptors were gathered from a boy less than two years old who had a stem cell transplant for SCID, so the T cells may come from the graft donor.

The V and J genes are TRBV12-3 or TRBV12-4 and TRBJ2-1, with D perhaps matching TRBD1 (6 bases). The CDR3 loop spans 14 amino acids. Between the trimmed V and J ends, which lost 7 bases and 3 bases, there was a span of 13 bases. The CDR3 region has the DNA TGTGCCAGCACCACGGGACAAAACTACAATGAGCAGTTCTTC. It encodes CASTTGQNYNEQFF.

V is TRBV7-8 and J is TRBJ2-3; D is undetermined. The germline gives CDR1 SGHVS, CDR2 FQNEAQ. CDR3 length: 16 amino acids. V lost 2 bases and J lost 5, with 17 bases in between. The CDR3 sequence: CASSLYWLVDRDTQYF. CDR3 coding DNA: TGTGCCAGCAGCTTATATTGGCTAGTGGACCGAGATACGCAGTATTTT.

The CDR3 bases are TGTGCCAGCAGCTTGGGGGGGATCAGCGGGGAGCTGTTTTTT. This encodes CASSLGGISGELFF. The chain combines TRBV5-4 with TRBJ2-2; D may be TRBD1 or TRBD2 (5 bases each). The ends were cut back, 0 bases at V and 7 bases at J, with 10 bases in the middle. The CDR3 has 14 amino acids. Germline lookup yields CDR1 SGHNT and CDR2 YYREEE (reference sequence).

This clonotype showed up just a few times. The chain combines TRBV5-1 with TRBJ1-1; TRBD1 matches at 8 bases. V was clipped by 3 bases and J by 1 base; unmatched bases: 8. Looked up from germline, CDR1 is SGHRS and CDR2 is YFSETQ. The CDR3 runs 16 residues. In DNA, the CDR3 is TGCGCCAGCAGCTACGGACAGGGTTTGGGGAACACTGAAGCTTTCTTT. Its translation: CASSYGQGLGNTEAFF.

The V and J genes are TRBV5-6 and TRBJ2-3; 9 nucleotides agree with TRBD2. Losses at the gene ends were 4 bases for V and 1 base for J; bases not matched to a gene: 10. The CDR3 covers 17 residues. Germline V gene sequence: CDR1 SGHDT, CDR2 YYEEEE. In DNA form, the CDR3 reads TGTGCCAGCAGCCCCTTGGGAGCGGGGGGCCGCACAGATACGCAGTATTTT. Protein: CASSPLGAGGRTDTQYF.

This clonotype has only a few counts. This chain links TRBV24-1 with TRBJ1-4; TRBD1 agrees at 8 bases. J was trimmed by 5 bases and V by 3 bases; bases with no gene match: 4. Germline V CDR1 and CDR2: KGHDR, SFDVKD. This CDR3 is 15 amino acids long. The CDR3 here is CATSDPGQVNEKLFF. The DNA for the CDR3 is TGTGCCACCAGTGATCCGGGACAGGTGAATGAAAAACTGTTTTTT.

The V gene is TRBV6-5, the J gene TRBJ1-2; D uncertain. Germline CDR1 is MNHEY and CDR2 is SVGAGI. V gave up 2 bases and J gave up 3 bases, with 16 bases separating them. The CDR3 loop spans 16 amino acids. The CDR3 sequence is CASSYGSRLRHYGYTF. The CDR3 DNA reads TGTGCCAGCAGTTACGGATCCCGACTGAGACACTATGGCTACACCTTC.

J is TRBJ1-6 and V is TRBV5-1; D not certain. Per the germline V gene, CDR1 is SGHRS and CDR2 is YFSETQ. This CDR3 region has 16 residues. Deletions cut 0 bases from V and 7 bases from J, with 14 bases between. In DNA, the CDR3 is TGCGCCAGCAGCTTGGGTGGTGGGCCTCGGAATTCACCCCTCCACTTT. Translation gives CASSLGGGPRNSPLHF.

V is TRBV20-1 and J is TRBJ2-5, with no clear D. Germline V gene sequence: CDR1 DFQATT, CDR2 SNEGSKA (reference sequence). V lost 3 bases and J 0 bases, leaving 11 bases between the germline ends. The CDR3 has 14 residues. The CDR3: CSASPLGYQETQYF. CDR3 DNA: TGCAGTGCTAGTCCCCTCGGGTACCAAGAGACCCAGTACTTC.

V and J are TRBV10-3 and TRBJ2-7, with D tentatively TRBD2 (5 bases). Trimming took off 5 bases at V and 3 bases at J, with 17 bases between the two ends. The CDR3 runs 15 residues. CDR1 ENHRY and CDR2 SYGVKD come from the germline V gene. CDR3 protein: CAISPGNLQNYEQYF. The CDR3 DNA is TGTGCCATCAGTCCCGGGAACCTACAAAACTACGAGCAGTACTTC.

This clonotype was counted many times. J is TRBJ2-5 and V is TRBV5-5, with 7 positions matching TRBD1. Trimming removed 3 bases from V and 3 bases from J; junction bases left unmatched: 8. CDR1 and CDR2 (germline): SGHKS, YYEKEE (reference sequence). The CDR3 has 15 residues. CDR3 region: CASSSDRVVEETQYF. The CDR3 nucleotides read TGTGCCAGCAGCTCTGACAGGGTGGTCGAAGAGACCCAGTACTTC.

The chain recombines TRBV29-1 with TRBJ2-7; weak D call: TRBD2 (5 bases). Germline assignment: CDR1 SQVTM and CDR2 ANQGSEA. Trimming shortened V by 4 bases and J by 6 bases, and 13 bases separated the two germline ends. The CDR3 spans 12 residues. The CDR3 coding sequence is TGCAGCGTTGCAGAGCGTCGGGGCGAGCAGTACTTC. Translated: CSVAERRGEQYF.

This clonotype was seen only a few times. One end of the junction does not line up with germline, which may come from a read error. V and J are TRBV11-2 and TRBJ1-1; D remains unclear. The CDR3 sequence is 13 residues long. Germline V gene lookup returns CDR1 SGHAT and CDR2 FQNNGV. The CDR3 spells CVSSLNRGLVAFF. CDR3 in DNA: TGTGTCAGCAGCCTCAATCGGGGTTTGGTAGCTTTCTTT. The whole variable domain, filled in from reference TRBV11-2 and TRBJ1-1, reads EAGVAQSPRYKIIEKRQSVAFWCNPISGHATLYWYQQILGQGPKLLIQFQNNGVVDDSQLPKDRFSAERLKGVDSTLKIQPAKLEDSAVYLCVSSLNRGLVAFFGQGTRLTVV.

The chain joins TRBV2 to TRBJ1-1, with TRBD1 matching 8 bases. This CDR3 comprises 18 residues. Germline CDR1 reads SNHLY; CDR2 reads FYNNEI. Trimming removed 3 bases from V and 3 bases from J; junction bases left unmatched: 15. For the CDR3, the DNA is TGTGCCAGCAGTGACGATTGGCAGGGGGCAGGAGGGTACACTGAAGCTTTCTTT. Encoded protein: CASSDDWQGAGGYTEAFF.